The 8 T cell receptor beta chains given below trace back to one sample, sequenced in a study of control samples from healthy donors and cancer patients. TCRdb keeps only in-frame clones here, not all; method: immunoSEQ multiplex PCR. The repertoire holds around 90,000 clones, with 70% to 90% as singletons. Sequenced material: blood. Every receptor here comes from a man aged 25 to 45 in good health.

The rearrangement uses TRBV2 and TRBJ2-7, with 9 bases that match TRBD1. CDR3 length: 14 residues. The V gene's germline CDR1 is SNHLY and CDR2 FYNNEI. The trim removed 5 bases at V and 2 bases at J, leaving 4 bases unmatched. In DNA, the CDR3 is TGTGCCAGCAGTTACCGGGACAGGGCCTACGAGCAGTACTTC. As protein: CASSYRDRAYEQYF.

The V gene is TRBV7-8, the J gene TRBJ1-6, with 8 bases matching TRBD1. Looked up from germline, CDR1 is SGHVS and CDR2 is FQNEAQ. J lost 9 bases, V lost 4 bases, and 14 bases had no gene match. The CDR3 has 17 residues. The CDR3: CASSSITGGGMSSPLHF. The CDR3 DNA reads TGTGCCAGCAGCTCGATTACAGGGGGGGGTATGAGTTCACCCCTCCACTTT.

This chain connects TRBV7-9 to TRBJ1-5; the D is unclear. This CDR3 contains 15 residues. Germline V gives CDR1 SEHNR, CDR2 FQNEAQ (reference sequence). V was trimmed by 4 bases and J by 3 bases, leaving 13 bases between them. CDR3 sequence: CASSSVTGPNQPQHF. CDR3 in DNA: TGTGCCAGCAGCTCCGTAACCGGTCCCAATCAGCCCCAGCATTTT.

The chain is built from TRBV18 and TRBJ2-3; no firm D call. Germline V gene data show CDR1 as KGHSH and CDR2 as LQKENI. This CDR3 has 15 residues. Trimming took 0 bases from V and 4 from J, leaving 11 bases between them. CDR3 region: CASSPPSRLADTQYF. CDR3 in DNA: TGTGCCAGCTCACCACCCTCTAGGCTAGCAGATACGCAGTATTTT.

The genes are TRBV7-3 and TRBJ1-2; D gene uncertain. The CDR3 runs 13 residues. The germline V and J ends were trimmed by 5 bases and 7 bases, with 14 bases remaining between them. Germline CDR1 and CDR2: SGHTA and FQGTGA. In DNA form, the CDR3 reads TGTGCCAGCAGCCCGAGAGGGAAAGGTGGCTACACCTTC. Protein product: CASSPRGKGGYTF.

This chain connects TRBV28 to TRBJ1-2; D call uncertain. The V and J ends lost 3 bases and 8 bases respectively, with 10 bases between them. CDR3 length: 12 residues. The germline CDR1 and CDR2 sequences are MDHEN and SYDVKM. The CDR3 here is CASSLASRGYTF. The CDR3 DNA is TGTGCCAGCAGTTTGGCCAGTCGGGGCTACACCTTC.

The chain links TRBV6-5 to TRBJ1-1; perhaps TRBD1 as D (5 bases). V lost 2 bases to trimming and J lost 3 bases, with 16 bases between them. CDR1 MNHEY and CDR2 SVGAGI come from the germline V gene. CDR3 size: 16 residues. CDR3 sequence: CASSYLQGSSYTEAFF. CDR3 DNA sequence: TGTGCCAGCAGTTACCTTCAGGGATCTTCGTACACTGAAGCTTTCTTT.

This clone was seen a handful of times. The chain carries TRBV11-2 and TRBJ2-5; 10 bases line up with TRBD2. Germline V gene lookup returns CDR1 SGHAT and CDR2 FQNNGV. This CDR3 region has 15 residues. J was trimmed by 5 bases and V by 5 bases; bases with no gene match: 8. The CDR3, as DNA: TGTGCCAGCAGCCCAAGCGGGGGGGCCCGTGAGACCCAGTACTTC. Translated, it gives CASSPSGGARETQYF.